This T cell receptor (beta chain) was identified during a study of lymphopenia after photon versus proton radiotherapy. Germline loops: CDR1 MNHEY, CDR2 SVGAGI. V lost 5 bases, J lost 6 bases, and 7 bases stayed unmatched. The CDR3 is made up of 15 amino acids. Clones were sequenced by immunoSEQ multiplex PCR, and TCRdb holds only the in-frame ones, with some missing. This sample has around 30,000 clones, with 89% found just once. This TCR derives from a woman in her 70s with pancreatic cancer. Some clones in this sample may be carry-over from other donors' samples. This sequence joins TRBV6-5 and TRBJ2-1; 10 bases match TRBD2. The sample in question was peripheral blood, obtained from a patient treated with proton-based radiotherapy. The CDR3 loop reads CASSGRTSGSNEQFF. The CDR3 DNA reads as TGTGCCAGCAGTGGGAGGACTAGCGGAAGCAATGAGCAGTTCTTC.